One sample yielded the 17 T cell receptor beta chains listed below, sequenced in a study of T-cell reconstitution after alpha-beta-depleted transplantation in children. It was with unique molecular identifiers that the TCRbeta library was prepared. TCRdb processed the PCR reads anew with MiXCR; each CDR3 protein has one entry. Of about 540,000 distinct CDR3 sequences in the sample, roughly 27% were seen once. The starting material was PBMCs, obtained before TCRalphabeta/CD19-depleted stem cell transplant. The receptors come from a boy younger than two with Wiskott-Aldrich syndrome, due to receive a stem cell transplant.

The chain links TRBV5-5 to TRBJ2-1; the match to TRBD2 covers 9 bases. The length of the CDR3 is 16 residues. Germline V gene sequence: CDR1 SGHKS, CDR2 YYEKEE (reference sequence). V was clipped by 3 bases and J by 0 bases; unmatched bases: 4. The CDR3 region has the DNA TGTGCCAGCAGCTCTAGCGGGGTGAGCTCCTACAATGAGCAGTTCTTC. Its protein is CASSSSGVSSYNEQFF.

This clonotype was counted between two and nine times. This CDR3 is CASRPGQGDPDTQYF. CDR3 coding DNA: TGCGCCAGCAGACCGGGACAGGGTGACCCAGATACGCAGTATTTT. This chain connects TRBV5-1 to TRBJ2-3, with 9 bases aligning to TRBD1. This CDR3 region has 15 residues. Germline assignment: CDR1 SGHRS and CDR2 YFSETQ. V lost 5 bases, J lost 4 bases, and 8 bases stayed unmatched.

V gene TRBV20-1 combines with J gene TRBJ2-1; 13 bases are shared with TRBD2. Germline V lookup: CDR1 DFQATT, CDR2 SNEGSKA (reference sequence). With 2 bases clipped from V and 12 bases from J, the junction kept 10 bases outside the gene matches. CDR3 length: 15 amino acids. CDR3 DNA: TGCAGTGCTAGAACTCCGGGACTAGCGGGGACCTGGCAGTTCTTC. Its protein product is CSARTPGLAGTWQFF.

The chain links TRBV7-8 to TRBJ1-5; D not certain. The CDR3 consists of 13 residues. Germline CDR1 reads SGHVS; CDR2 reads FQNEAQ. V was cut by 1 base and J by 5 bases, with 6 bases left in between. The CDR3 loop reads CASSLVLHQPQHF. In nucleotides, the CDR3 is TGTGCCAGCAGCTTAGTATTGCATCAGCCCCAGCATTTT.

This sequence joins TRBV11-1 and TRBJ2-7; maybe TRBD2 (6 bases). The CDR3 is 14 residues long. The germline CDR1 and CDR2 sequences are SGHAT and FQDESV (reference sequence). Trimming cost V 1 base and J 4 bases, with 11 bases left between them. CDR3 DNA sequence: TGTGCCAGCAGCTTAGGGGACTCATTTTACGAGCAGTACTTC. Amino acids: CASSLGDSFYEQYF.

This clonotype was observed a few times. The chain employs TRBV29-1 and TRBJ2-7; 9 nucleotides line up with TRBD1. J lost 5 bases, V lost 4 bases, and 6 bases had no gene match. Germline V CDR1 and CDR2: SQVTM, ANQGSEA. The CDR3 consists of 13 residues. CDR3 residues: CSVGPGQGNEQYF. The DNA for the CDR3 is TGCAGCGTTGGCCCGGGACAGGGTAACGAGCAGTACTTC.

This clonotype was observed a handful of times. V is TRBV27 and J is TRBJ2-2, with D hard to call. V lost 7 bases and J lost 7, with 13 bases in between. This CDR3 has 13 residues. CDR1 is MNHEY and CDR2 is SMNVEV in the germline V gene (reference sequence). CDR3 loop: CASTTGVGGELFF. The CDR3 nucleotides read TGTGCCAGCACCACGGGTGTAGGCGGGGAGCTGTTTTTT.

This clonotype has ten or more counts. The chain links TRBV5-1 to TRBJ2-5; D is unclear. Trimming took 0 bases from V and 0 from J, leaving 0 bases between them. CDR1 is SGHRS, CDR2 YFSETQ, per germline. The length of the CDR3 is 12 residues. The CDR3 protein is CASSLDQETQYF. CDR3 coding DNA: TGCGCCAGCAGCTTGGACCAAGAGACCCAGTACTTC.

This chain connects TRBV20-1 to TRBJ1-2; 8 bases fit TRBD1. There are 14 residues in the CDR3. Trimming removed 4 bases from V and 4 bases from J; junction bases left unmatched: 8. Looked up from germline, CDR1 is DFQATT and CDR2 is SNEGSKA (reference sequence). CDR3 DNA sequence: TGCAGTGCTATAAAGACAGGGGCAGTCTATGGCTACACCTTC. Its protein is CSAIKTGAVYGYTF.

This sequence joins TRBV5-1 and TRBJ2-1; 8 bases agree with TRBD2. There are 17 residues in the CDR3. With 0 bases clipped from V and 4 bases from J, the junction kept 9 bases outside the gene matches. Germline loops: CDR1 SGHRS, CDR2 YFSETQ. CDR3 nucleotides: TGCGCCAGCAGCTTGGCCGTTATTAGCGGGACATACAATGAGCAGTTCTTC. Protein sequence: CASSLAVISGTYNEQFF.

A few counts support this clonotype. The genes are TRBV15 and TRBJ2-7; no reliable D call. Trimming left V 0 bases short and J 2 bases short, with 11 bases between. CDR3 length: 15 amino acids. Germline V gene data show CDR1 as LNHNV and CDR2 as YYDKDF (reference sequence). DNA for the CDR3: TGTGCCACCAGCAGAGATGCCGGCCAAACCTACGAGCAGTACTTC. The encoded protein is CATSRDAGQTYEQYF.

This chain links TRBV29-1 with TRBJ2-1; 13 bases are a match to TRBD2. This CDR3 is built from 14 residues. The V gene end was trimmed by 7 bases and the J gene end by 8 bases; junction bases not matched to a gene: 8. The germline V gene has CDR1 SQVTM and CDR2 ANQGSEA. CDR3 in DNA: TGCAGCGCTCTCCCGGGACTAGCGGGATATGAGCAGTTCTTC. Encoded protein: CSALPGLAGYEQFF.

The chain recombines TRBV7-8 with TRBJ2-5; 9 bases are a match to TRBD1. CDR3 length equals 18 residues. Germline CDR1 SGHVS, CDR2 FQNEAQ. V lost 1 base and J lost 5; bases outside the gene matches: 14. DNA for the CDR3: TGTGCCAGCAGCTTAGTCCGAAGGACAGGGGCCAAGAGGGAGACCCAGTACTTC. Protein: CASSLVRRTGAKRETQYF.

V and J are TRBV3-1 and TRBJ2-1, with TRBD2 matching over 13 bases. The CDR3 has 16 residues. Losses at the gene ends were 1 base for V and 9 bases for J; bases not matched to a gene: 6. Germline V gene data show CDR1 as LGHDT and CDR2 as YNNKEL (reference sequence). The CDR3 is CASSQVTSGRAAEQFF. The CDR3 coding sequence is TGTGCCAGCAGCCAAGTTACTAGCGGGAGGGCCGCTGAGCAGTTCTTC.

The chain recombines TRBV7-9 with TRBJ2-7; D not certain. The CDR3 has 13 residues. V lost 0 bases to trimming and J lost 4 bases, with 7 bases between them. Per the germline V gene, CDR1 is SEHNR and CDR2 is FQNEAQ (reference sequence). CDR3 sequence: CASSLAKSYEQYF. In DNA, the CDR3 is TGTGCCAGCAGCTTAGCGAAGTCATACGAGCAGTACTTC.

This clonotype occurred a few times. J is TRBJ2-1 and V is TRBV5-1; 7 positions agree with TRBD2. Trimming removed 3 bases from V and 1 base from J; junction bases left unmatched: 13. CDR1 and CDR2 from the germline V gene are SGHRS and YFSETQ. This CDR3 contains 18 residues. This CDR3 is CASSSHGASGRSYNEQFF. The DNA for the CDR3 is TGCGCCAGCAGCTCCCATGGGGCTAGCGGCCGATCCTACAATGAGCAGTTCTTC.

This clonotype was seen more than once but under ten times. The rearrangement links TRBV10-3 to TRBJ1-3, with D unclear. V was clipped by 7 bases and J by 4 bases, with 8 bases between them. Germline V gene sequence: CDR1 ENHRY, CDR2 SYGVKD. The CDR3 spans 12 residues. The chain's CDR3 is CAIMDLGNTIYF. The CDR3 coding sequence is TGTGCCATCATGGATCTCGGAAACACCATATATTTT.